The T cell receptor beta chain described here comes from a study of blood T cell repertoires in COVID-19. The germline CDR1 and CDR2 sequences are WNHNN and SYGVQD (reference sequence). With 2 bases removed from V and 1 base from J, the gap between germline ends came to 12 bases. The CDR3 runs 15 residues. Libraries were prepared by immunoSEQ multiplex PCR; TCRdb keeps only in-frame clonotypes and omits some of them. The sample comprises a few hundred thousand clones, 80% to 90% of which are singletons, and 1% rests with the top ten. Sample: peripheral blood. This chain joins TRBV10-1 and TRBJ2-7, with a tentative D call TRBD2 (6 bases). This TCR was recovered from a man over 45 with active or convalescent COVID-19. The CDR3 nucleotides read TGCGCCAGCAGTGAGGGAGGGGCCGCATCCTACGAGCAGTACTTC. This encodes CASSEGGAASYEQYF.